The clone carrying this T cell receptor (beta chain) showed up many times. Its target is unknown. J gave up 4 bases and V 6 bases, and 7 bases lay outside the gene matches. Germline assignment: CDR1 SNHLY and CDR2 FYNNEI. This CDR3 comprises 15 residues. These data originate in a study of HIV-infected patients and healthy controls. All unsorted peripheral T cells were captured because whole blood was used without fractionation. Nine to ten uninfected healthy donors were sampled as controls, four sampled twice around three months apart. cDNA was made from about 500 ng RNA using alpha and beta constant primers. Separate chain-specific third strand synthesis with multiplexing indices produced the alpha and beta libraries. A 5' RACE adapter with a random hexamer and the SP2 primer site was joined to cDNA. TCRdb re-analysed the 5' RACE reads in MiXCR, keeping a single row per CDR3 protein. The data contain 15,000 or so distinct CDR3 sequences, more than 7.5% of them singletons.

General study points: MAIT alpha-chain CDR3s were frequent in healthy controls, depleted in HIV+. CMV-associated CDR3s mostly grew nonsignificantly during therapy, while HIV-associated CDR3s declined significantly.

The specimen sequenced was blood. The sequence came from an adult in good health. The genes are TRBV2 and TRBJ2-3; 10 bases align to TRBD2. The CDR3 DNA is TGTGCCAGCAGGGGTCTAGCGGGAGTGGCAGATACGCAGTATTTT. Encoded protein: CASRGLAGVADTQYF. The variable domain in full, with the rest retrieved from reference TRBV2 and TRBJ2-3, is EPEVTQTPSHQVTQMGQEVILRCVPISNHLYFYWYRQILGQKVEFLVSFYNNEISEKSEIFDDQFSVERPDGSNFTLKIRSTKLEDSAMYFCASRGLAGVADTQYFGPGTRLTVL.